This T cell receptor beta chain was captured by sequencing in a study of T cell responses to AZD1222 COVID-19 vaccine. Details on this clone: What it recognizes is unknown.

Study results and limitations: Once two AZD1222 doses were given, Spike-specific TCR breadth and depth went up. It was only after the peak T cell response that any repertoires were sampled. Just a handful of AZD1222 recipients were seropositive at baseline.

Pooled in the analysis were second doses at about 4 or about 12 weeks. Looked up from germline, CDR1 is SGHTA and CDR2 is FQGNSA. This CDR3 has 13 amino acids. V lost 5 bases and J lost 7, with 14 bases in between. The repertoire was sequenced with immunoSEQ multiplex PCR; TCRdb's copy has only in-frame clones and lacks some. Here the sample spans approximately 200,000 clones, about nine tenths being singletons. Sample: peripheral blood, taken 28 days after the second AZD1222 dose. V usage is TRBV7-2 and J usage is TRBJ1-2; TRBD1 is a possible D gene (5 bases). The receptor's source is an adult who received the AZD1222 COVID-19 vaccine. The CDR3 protein is CASSPKPGLGYTF. CDR3 DNA: TGTGCCAGCAGCCCTAAGCCGGGGCTTGGCTACACCTTC.